The clone carrying this T cell receptor (beta chain) was counted between two and nine times. Its antigen is not identified. One end of the junction varies from germline; a read error may be responsible. The entry originates in a study of T cells in Graves' hyperthyroidism and ophthalmopathy. Looked up from germline, CDR1 is LNHDA and CDR2 is SQIVND (reference sequence). The CDR3 runs 15 residues. Researchers amplified the TCR beta CDR3 regions from RNA transcripts. The HTBI primer set was used in a first-round RT-PCR of the TCR CDR3. From the multiplex PCR reads, TCRdb called clonotypes with MiXCR, one entry per CDR3 protein. Of about 760,000 distinct CDR3 sequences in the sample, under 45% were seen once. The study's findings and limits: Ophthalmopathy could be told apart from stable hyperthyroidism with a 13 V-J model. Prediction of ophthalmopathy progression came a median approximately 6 months pre-onset.

The authors obtained PBMCs from roughly 10 ml of fresh peripheral blood. The chain employs TRBV19 and TRBJ1-3; unclear D gene. This receptor was taken from a woman between 40 and 55 years old with Graves' hyperthyroidism. Sequenced material: blood. CDR3 coding DNA: TGTGCCAGTAGTACCTTCGGGGAAGGTGGAAACACCATGTATTTT. Translation: CASSTFGEGGNTMYF.